This T cell receptor (beta chain) emerged from a study of CD8+ T cells in alopecia areata. Study details: Severity of treated patients was scored by affected scalp percentage.

Treatment meaning: oral pan-JAK inhibitor, 5-10 mg twice daily. PBMCs provided sorted CD4+ and CD8+ T cells. Following RNA extraction, reverse transcription yielded cDNA that acted as the sequencing template. TCRdb's table, derived via immunoSEQ multiplex PCR, lists solely in-frame clones and lacks some. The sample has about 120,000 clones; 50% to 55% are singletons. V was clipped by 4 bases and J by 5 bases; unmatched bases: 9. This CDR3 is built from 14 residues. Germline V gives CDR1 SQVTM, CDR2 ANQGSEA. The sequence was obtained from a human donor with alopecia areata. The rearrangement links TRBV29-1 to TRBJ2-7; the match to TRBD1 covers 9 bases. The input for sequencing was CD4+ T cells sorted from blood, taken at week 4, from a patient treated with tofacitinib. The CDR3 sequence: CSVGSRQGVHEQYF. For the CDR3, the DNA is TGCAGCGTTGGCTCGCGACAGGGGGTCCACGAGCAGTACTTC.